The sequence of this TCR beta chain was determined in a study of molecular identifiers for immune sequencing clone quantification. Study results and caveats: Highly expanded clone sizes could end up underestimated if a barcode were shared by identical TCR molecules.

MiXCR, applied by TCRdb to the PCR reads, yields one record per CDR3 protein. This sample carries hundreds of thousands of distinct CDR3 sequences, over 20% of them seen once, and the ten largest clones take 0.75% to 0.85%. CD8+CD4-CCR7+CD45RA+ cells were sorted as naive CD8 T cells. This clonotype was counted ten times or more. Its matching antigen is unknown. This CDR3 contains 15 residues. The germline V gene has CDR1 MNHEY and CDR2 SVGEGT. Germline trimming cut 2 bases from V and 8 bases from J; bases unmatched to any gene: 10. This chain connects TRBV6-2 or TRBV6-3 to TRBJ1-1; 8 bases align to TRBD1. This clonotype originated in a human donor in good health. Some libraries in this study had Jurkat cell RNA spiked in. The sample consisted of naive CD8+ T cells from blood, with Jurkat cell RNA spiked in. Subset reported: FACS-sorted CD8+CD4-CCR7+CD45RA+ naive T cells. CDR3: CASSYLGQAFGEAFF. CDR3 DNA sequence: TGTGCCAGCAGTTACCTGGGACAGGCCTTCGGAGAAGCTTTCTTT.